This T cell receptor (beta chain) was found in a study of T cells in Graves' hyperthyroidism and ophthalmopathy. Amplification yielded TCR beta CDR3 regions, with RNA transcripts as the source. The primer set for the first-round RT-PCR of the TCR CDR3 was HTBI. TCRdb called the multiplex PCR reads again in MiXCR, with one record for every CDR3 protein. The table includes over 450,000 distinct CDR3 sequences, about 15% detected once. There are 13 residues in the CDR3. The germline V gene has CDR1 MNHNS and CDR2 SASEGT. V lost 6 bases and J lost 8, with 14 bases in between. In this sample, this clonotype turned up a few times. Its antigen is undetermined. A patient was excluded if there was uncontrolled infection, other autoimmune disease, pregnancy or lactation. General study findings and limits: Also found in blood were most expanded thyroid clonotypes above 0.001.

Sequences were obtained from blood. This sequence joins TRBV6-1 and TRBJ2-1; no firm D call. This clonotype was sampled from a woman aged 18-35 years with Graves' hyperthyroidism. Here the CDR3 DNA reads TGTGCCAGCAGCCGTGACTCGTCCCATGAGCAGTTCTTC. This gives the protein CASSRDSSHEQFF.